The 5 T cell receptor beta chains reported below all come from one sample, sequenced in a study of beta chain features in type 1 diabetes. Expressed TCRB transcripts were sequenced because the entire RNA isolate underwent reverse transcription. Method: immunoSEQ multiplex PCR; TCRdb's copy keeps in-frame clones and lacks some. The sample yields hundreds of thousands of clones, 13% seen once. Their antigen targets remain unknown. Study-level findings and limits: A moderate, significant TCRB CDR3 shortening appeared in type 1 diabetes across four CD4+ subsets.

The sample consisted of naive CD4+ T cells from blood. These receptor sequences come from a man aged 18 to 29 with type 1 diabetes.

Of note for this clone: One base away lies a much larger clone, so this may be a sequencing read error. The chain carries TRBV10-3 and TRBJ2-1; D is ambiguous. The germline gives CDR1 ENHRY, CDR2 SYGVKD. With 6 bases removed from V and 2 bases from J, the gap between germline ends came to 2 bases. The CDR3 covers 11 residues. The CDR3 DNA is TGTGCCATCAGCACCTACAATGAGCAGTTCTTC. This translates into CAISTYNEQFF.

This chain joins TRBV29-1 and TRBJ2-1, with D possibly matching TRBD2 (6 bases). Germline CDR1 reads SQVTM; CDR2 reads ANQGSEA. V lost 5 bases and J lost 4, with 9 bases in between. CDR3 size: 12 residues. The CDR3 reads CSVKEGYNEQFF. In DNA form, the CDR3 reads TGCAGCGTTAAGGAGGGTTACAATGAGCAGTTCTTC.

This clone appeared a few times. V is TRBV13 and J is TRBJ1-2; D ambiguous. Germline loops: CDR1 PRHDT, CDR2 FYEKMQ (reference sequence). CDR3 length equals 13 residues. V gave up 0 bases and J gave up 4 bases, with 6 bases separating them. This CDR3 reads CASSLGAVYGYTF. The CDR3 DNA reads TGTGCCAGCAGCTTAGGGGCAGTCTATGGCTACACCTTC.

This clone has more than one count but fewer than ten. Other DNA sequences in this specimen translate into the identical CDR3. This chain connects TRBV30 to TRBJ2-3, with a possible D match to TRBD2 (6 bases). This CDR3 comprises 12 residues. Trimming left V 3 bases short and J 5 bases short, with 9 bases between. Germline V gene data show CDR1 as GTSNPN and CDR2 as SVGIG (reference sequence). The DNA of the CDR3 is TGTGCCTGGAGCCCCGGGAGAGATACGCAGTATTTT. This gives the protein CAWSPGRDTQYF. The full variable domain, rest sourced from reference TRBV30 and TRBJ2-3, is SQTIHQWPATLVQPVGSPLSLECTVEGTSNPNLYWYRQAAGRGLQLLFYSVGIGQISSEVPQNLSASRPQDRQFILSSKKLLLSDSGFYLCAWSPGRDTQYFGPGTRLTVL.

The genes are TRBV18 and TRBJ2-7, with a possible D match to TRBD1 (5 bases). The length of the CDR3 is 13 residues. Trimming removed 3 bases at V and 2 bases at J, with 8 bases between. Per germline, CDR1 KGHSH and CDR2 LQKENI. The CDR3: CASSPAGTYEQYF. DNA for the CDR3: TGTGCCAGCTCACCGGCAGGGACCTACGAGCAGTACTTC.